This TCR beta chain was sequenced in a study of blood T cell repertoires in COVID-19. As for the study in general: PBMCs, B-cell-depleted T cells, or T cells were the source of the cDNA or gDNA that made up the material.

The germline V and J ends were trimmed by 5 bases and 2 bases, with 19 bases remaining between them. Germline loops: CDR1 SGHDN, CDR2 FVKESK. The CDR3 loop spans 17 amino acids. Source study methods: Reference gene primer amplification in the assay estimated nucleated cell counts. The repertoire was sequenced with immunoSEQ multiplex PCR; TCRdb's copy has only in-frame clones and lacks some. V and J calls plus clone size are reproduced from that table; the DNA served to infer D and trimming. The sample has some 200,000 clones, 87% seen once. The sequence was collected from a woman aged 25 to 45 who had recovered from COVID-19. The J gene is TRBJ2-1, the V gene TRBV14, with D tentatively TRBD2 (7 bases). Sequencing was done on a sample of PBMCs or T cells enriched from blood (not recorded which). For the CDR3, the DNA is TGTGCCAGCAGCGGATGGATAGGGGAGGGGGCCTACAATGAGCAGTTCTTC. It translates to CASSGWIGEGAYNEQFF. The complete variable domain, with remaining parts taken from reference TRBV14 and TRBJ2-1, reads EAGVTQFPSHSVIEKGQTVTLRCDPISGHDNLYWYRRVMGKEIKFLLHFVKESKQDESGMPNNRFLAERTGGTYSTLKVQPAELEDSGVYFCASSGWIGEGAYNEQFFGPGTRLTVL.